This T cell receptor beta chain is from a study of yellow fever vaccine responses in identical twins. Overall study findings and caveats: As reported, the vaccine T cell response of twins seemed partly convergent and partly personalized.

TCRdb itself ran the RT-PCR reads through MiXCR, one entry per CDR3 protein. There are over 10,000 distinct CDR3 sequences in the sample; 80% to 90% occur only once, and over 1.5% lies in the top ten. Germline V CDR1 and CDR2: SGHAT, FQDESV (reference sequence). This CDR3 comprises 15 residues. The trim removed 5 bases at V and 3 bases at J, leaving 8 bases unmatched. Concerning this clonotype itself: Antigen: not known.

The source of this sequence is a woman aged 18 to 35 who received the yellow fever vaccine. The sample in question was T cells from blood (PBMCs), unsorted or a sorted subset (not recorded which), obtained before or after yellow fever vaccination (not recorded which). This chain connects TRBV11-1 to TRBJ2-7; 9 bases fit TRBD1. Here the CDR3 DNA reads TGTGCCAGCAGCGCAACAGGGGGCCCTAGCTACGAGCAGTACTTC. This translates into CASSATGGPSYEQYF.